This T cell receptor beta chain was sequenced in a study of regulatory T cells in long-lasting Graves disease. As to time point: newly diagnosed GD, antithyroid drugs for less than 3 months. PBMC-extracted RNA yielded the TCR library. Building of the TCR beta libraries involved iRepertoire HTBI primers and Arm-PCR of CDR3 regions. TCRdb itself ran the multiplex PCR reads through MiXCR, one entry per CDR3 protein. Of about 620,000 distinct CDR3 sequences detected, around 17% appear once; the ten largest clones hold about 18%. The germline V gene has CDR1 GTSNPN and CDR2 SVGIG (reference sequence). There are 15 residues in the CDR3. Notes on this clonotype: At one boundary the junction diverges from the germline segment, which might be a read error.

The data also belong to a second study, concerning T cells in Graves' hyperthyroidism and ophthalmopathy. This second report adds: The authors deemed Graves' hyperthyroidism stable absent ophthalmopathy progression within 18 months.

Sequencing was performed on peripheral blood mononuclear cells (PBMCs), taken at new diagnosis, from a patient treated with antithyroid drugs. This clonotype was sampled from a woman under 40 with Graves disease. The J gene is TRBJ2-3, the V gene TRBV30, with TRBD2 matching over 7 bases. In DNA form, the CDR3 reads TGTACCTGGGAGGGAGTGCAGGAACCGCCCATTACGCAGTATTTT. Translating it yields CTWEGVQEPPITQYF. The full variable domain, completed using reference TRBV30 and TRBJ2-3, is SQTIHQWPATLVQPVGSPLSLECTVEGTSNPNLYWYRQAAGRGLQLLFYSVGIGQISSEVPQNLSASRPQDRQFILSSKKLLLSDSGFYLCTWEGVQEPPITQYFGPGTRLTVL.